One T cell receptor (beta chain) is described in this entry. The data stem from a study of blood T cell repertoires in COVID-19. The CDR3 is 16 amino acids. V lost 2 bases, J lost 0 bases, and 11 bases lay in between. CDR1 and CDR2 (germline): SGHRS, YFSETQ. Original processing notes: How many nucleated cells were present was estimated from reference gene primer amplification. The protocol was immunoSEQ multiplex PCR, while the TCRdb copy is restricted to in-frame clones and leaves out a portion. V, J and clone size are taken as reported in that table, and D and trimming were inferred from the DNA itself. The sample has about 62,000 clones, 86% seen once.

This chain uses TRBV5-1 with TRBJ2-2; D not resolved. The material sequenced was peripheral blood. The sequence was collected from a woman over 75 with acute or convalescent COVID-19. The CDR3 sequence: CASSFVSGSNTGELFF. The CDR3, as DNA: TGCGCCAGCAGCTTCGTCTCAGGTTCGAACACCGGGGAGCTGTTTTTT.